Shown below are 16 T cell receptor beta chains from a single sample sequenced in a study of blood T cell repertoires in COVID-19 (dated by TCRdb to the early 2020s). The library relied on the immunoSEQ multiplex PCR assay. TCRdb obtained this table from immuneACCESS and retained in-frame rearrangements with V and J assigned. These tables miss some clones; where compared with another copy, unresolved V genes account for less than half of the shortfall, and the remainder is unexplained. The sample data list around 290,000 clones, and 80% to 90% of these were observed just once. The top ten constitute 7.8% of the sample. Sample: peripheral blood. The receptors here all came from a woman aged 45-65 years who had recovered from COVID-19.

V and J are TRBV10-3 and TRBJ2-1; 7 positions agree with TRBD1. In germline, CDR1 is ENHRY, CDR2 SYGVKD. The CDR3 has 15 amino acids. The V gene end was trimmed by 5 bases and the J gene end by 0 bases; junction bases not matched to a gene: 4. The DNA of the CDR3 is TGTGCCATCAGTCCCGACAGGGTCTCCTACAATGAGCAGTTCTTC. Translating gives CAISPDRVSYNEQFF.

This clone showed up just a few times. This chain links TRBV27 with TRBJ2-7; possible D gene TRBD2, 5 bases. The CDR3 runs to 14 residues. The germline V gene encodes CDR1 MNHEY and CDR2 SMNVEV (reference sequence). V lost 7 bases and J lost 3, with 16 bases in between. Here the CDR3 DNA reads TGTGCCAGCAACAAAGGGAGCGGTAGCTACGAGCAGTACTTC. Protein product: CASNKGSGSYEQYF.

The chain recombines TRBV28 with TRBJ2-7; TRBD1 matches at 10 bases. CDR1 and CDR2 from the germline V gene are MDHEN and SYDVKM. V lost 5 bases to trimming and J lost 5 bases; unmatched junction nucleotides: 15. CDR3 length: 17 residues. Here the CDR3 DNA reads TGTGCCAGCAGTCCCACTCTAGGGACAGGGGCCATAAACGAGCAGTACTTC. Encoded protein: CASSPTLGTGAINEQYF.

The CDR3, as DNA: TGCAGCGTTGAAGGAGTAGGGGGTTTTGGGGTATTAAGCACAGATACGCAGTATTTT. As protein: CSVEGVGGFGVLSTDTQYF. V gene TRBV29-1 combines with J gene TRBJ2-3; tentative D call: TRBD1 (6 bases). The CDR3 runs to 19 residues. CDR1 SQVTM and CDR2 ANQGSEA come from the germline V gene. V dropped 1 base and J dropped 0 bases, with 23 bases sitting between them.

The J gene is TRBJ1-2, the V gene TRBV27; 9 nucleotides agree with TRBD1. Trimming at V came to 6 bases and at J to 2 bases, leaving 4 bases not matched to a gene. From germline, CDR1 is MNHEY and CDR2 SMNVEV (reference sequence). The CDR3 covers 14 residues. The CDR3 DNA sequence: TGTGCCAGCAGCGGGGGACAGGGAAACTATGGCTACACCTTC. This translates into CASSGGQGNYGYTF.

This clone was seen a few times. This rearrangement joins TRBV10-3 to TRBJ2-7; 7 bases match TRBD2. Germline V gives CDR1 ENHRY, CDR2 SYGVKD. This CDR3 region has 17 residues. J lost 0 bases, V lost 0 bases, and 8 bases had no gene match. In DNA, the CDR3 is TGTGCCATCAGTGAGTCGAGGGGCGGGGGATACTCCTACGAGCAGTACTTC. Its protein product is CAISESRGGGYSYEQYF.

This clone appeared a single time. The J gene is TRBJ2-7, the V gene TRBV6-5; 12 bases match TRBD2. Trimming at V came to 4 bases and at J to 7 bases, leaving 11 bases not matched to a gene. CDR1 is MNHEY and CDR2 is SVGAGI in the germline V gene. The CDR3 length is 16 residues. Here the CDR3 reads CASSFKLAGGSGEQYF. The DNA for the CDR3 is TGTGCCAGCAGTTTCAAACTAGCGGGAGGATCAGGTGAGCAGTACTTC.

This rearrangement joins TRBV3-1 (or the pseudogene TRBV3-2) to TRBJ1-5; 8 bases are a match to TRBD1. Per germline, CDR1 LGHDT and CDR2 YNNKEL (reference sequence). The CDR3 has 16 amino acids. With V trimmed by 4 bases and J by 2 bases, 7 bases remained unmatched. The CDR3 DNA follows: TGTGCCAGCAGCCCGACAGGGGACCGGTGCAATCAGCCCCAGCATTTT. This encodes CASSPTGDRCNQPQHF.

This chain joins TRBV5-4 and TRBJ1-2, with TRBD1 identical over 10 bases. Germline CDR1 SGHNT, CDR2 YYREEE (reference sequence). Trimming at V came to 2 bases and at J to 5 bases, leaving 6 bases not matched to a gene. This CDR3 contains 15 residues. CDR3 sequence: CASSLGTGEIYGYTF. CDR3 sequence (DNA): TGTGCCAGCAGCTTAGGGACAGGGGAAATTTATGGCTACACCTTC.

This clone appeared a single time. This chain connects TRBV24-1 to TRBJ2-1, with 10 nucleotides matching TRBD2. Losses at the gene ends were 2 bases for V and 1 base for J; bases not matched to a gene: 4. CDR1 is KGHDR, CDR2 SFDVKD, per germline. CDR3 size: 17 residues. DNA of the CDR3: TGTGCCACCAGTGATTATCCTAGCGGGGGATCCTACAATGAGCAGTTCTTC. Translating it yields CATSDYPSGGSYNEQFF.

This clone has only a few counts. This chain joins TRBV2 and TRBJ1-5; D is undetermined. The germline V and J ends were trimmed by 0 bases and 7 bases, with 13 bases remaining between them. Germline V gene data show CDR1 as SNHLY and CDR2 as FYNNEI. CDR3 length equals 15 residues. The CDR3 nucleotides are TGTGCCAGCAGTGAAGCGCTTCGAGGTTCACAGCCCCAGCATTTT. As protein: CASSEALRGSQPQHF.

The chain combines TRBV19 with TRBJ1-1; TRBD1 agrees at 7 bases. Trimming removed 8 bases from V and 3 bases from J; junction bases left unmatched: 9. Germline loops: CDR1 LNHDA, CDR2 SQIVND (reference sequence). The CDR3 contains 14 residues. The CDR3 spells CASGRRDSYTEAFF. The CDR3 nucleotides are TGTGCCAGTGGAAGGAGGGACAGTTACACTGAAGCTTTCTTT.

The rearrangement uses TRBV30 and TRBJ2-4; D possibly uses TRBD1 or TRBD2 (5 bases each). The V gene lost 5 bases and the J gene lost 6 bases, with 17 bases spanning the gap. Germline values: CDR1 GTSNPN, CDR2 SVGIG (reference sequence). The CDR3 totals 14 residues. CDR3 residues: CAWGGAGPTNIQYF. The CDR3 region has the DNA TGTGCCTGGGGGGGAGCTGGCCCAACAAACATTCAGTACTTC.

This clone came up once. The CDR3 is CASRTGGGVHEQFF. DNA for the CDR3: TGTGCCAGCAGGACCGGGGGAGGGGTCCATGAGCAGTTCTTC. This chain uses TRBV7-2 with TRBJ2-1, with TRBD2 matching over 7 bases. V dropped 6 bases and J dropped 8; count of bases not matched to a gene: 10. There are 14 residues in the CDR3. Germline loops: CDR1 SGHTA, CDR2 FQGNSA.

This clone appeared a few times. The CDR3 is CASAYDRGTYEQYF. CDR3 DNA: TGTGCCAGTGCGTATGACAGGGGGACCTACGAGCAGTACTTC. V and J are TRBV19 and TRBJ2-7, with 9 bases identical to TRBD1. Losses at the gene ends were 8 bases for V and 2 bases for J; bases not matched to a gene: 7. CDR1 is LNHDA and CDR2 is SQIVND in the germline V gene (reference sequence). This CDR3 has 14 residues.

V and J are TRBV7-6 and TRBJ2-3; TRBD1 matches 8 bases. The CDR3 is 16 amino acids. Trimming took 5 bases from V and 6 from J; bases not matched to a gene: 13. The germline V gene encodes CDR1 SGHVS and CDR2 FNYEAQ. CDR3 loop: CASSLRNQGAGDTQYF. As DNA, the CDR3 is TGTGCCAGCAGCCTCAGAAATCAGGGGGCCGGGGATACGCAGTATTTT.